Here is one TCR beta chain with its context. Its antigen is still unknown. Base quality data are lacking; no much larger clone is found one base away. These data come from a study of radiotherapy plus CTLA-4 blockade in lung cancer listed by TCRdb under 2018. About the study as a whole: Objective responses were observed in approximately 17% of enrolled patients, and disease control was achieved in 31%. Points the paper makes about the study in general: After treatment with radiotherapy and ipilimumab, TCR clones that originated in tumors expanded in peripheral blood. Early dynamic changes in blood T cell clones, together with increased serum interferon-beta after radiation, were reported as the strongest predictors of response.

Focal radiation therapy combined with CTLA-4 blockade (ipilimumab) was tested in patients with chemo-refractory metastatic non-small-cell lung cancer. The method behind the library was the immunoSEQ multiplex PCR assay. Held by TCRdb, this immuneACCESS table contains in-frame sequences only and omits some clones. Under half of the omission traces to an unresolved V gene where checked; the cause of the rest is unknown. The sample has tens of thousands of clones on record, 60% to 85% of them singletons. Around 4% of the sample goes to the ten largest clones. The germline V gene (reference sequence) specifies LNHDA as CDR1 and SQIVND as CDR2. The CDR3 runs 17 residues from the cysteine to the phenylalanine. The sequence is cut down to CDR3 DNA, 51 bases in frame from base 1.

The receptor was isolated from a human donor with non-small cell lung cancer who had a partial response to radiotherapy plus ipilimumab. Some clones in this sample may be carry-over from other donors' samples. The sequenced sample was peripheral blood, obtained from a patient treated with radiotherapy plus ipilimumab. The sequence links TRBV19 to TRBJ2-5; a stretch of 8 junction bases matches TRBD2. The end of the DNA is better explained by TRBJ2-7, so the J call may be wrong. The CDR3: CASSIRASGSSSYEQYF. In nucleotide form, the sequence is TGTGCCAGTAGTATTCGGGCTAGCGGGTCGAGCTCCTACGAGCAGTACTTC.